The 27 T cell receptor beta chains given below trace back to one sample, sequenced in a study of blood T cells in healthy people across ages. A J-beta primer mix and a sample-barcoded 5' primer were used in a second PCR of roughly 6 to 11 cycles. TCRdb re-called the 5' RACE reads with MiXCR, one entry per CDR3 protein. The data show 1,500,000 or so distinct CDR3 sequences, approximately 43% seen once. Sequenced input: blood. These receptors were obtained from a woman between 18 and 30 years old in good health.

Comment on this clonotype: Being one base from a much bigger clone, this may be a read error. The chain uses TRBV29-1 and TRBJ2-7; tentative D call: TRBD2 (6 bases). Germline CDR1 is SQVTM and CDR2 is ANQGSEA. Trimming shortened V by 4 bases and J by 7 bases, and 23 bases separated the two germline ends. There are 15 residues in the CDR3. The CDR3, as DNA: TGCAGCGTTGGGGTTGGGCGGGGATACTACAATGAGCAGTACTTC. Translated: CSVGVGRGYYNEQYF.

The V gene is TRBV7-2, the J gene TRBJ2-1; 9 nucleotides match TRBD1. The germline V gene has CDR1 SGHTA and CDR2 FQGNSA. The CDR3 is 16 residues long. V gave up 2 bases and J gave up 5 bases; unmatched junction bases: 7. The CDR3 sequence is CASSLPGTGFHNEQFF. CDR3 nucleotide sequence: TGTGCCAGCAGCTTACCGGGGACAGGGTTCCACAATGAGCAGTTCTTC.

This clonotype showed up just a few times. The chain links TRBV11-2 to TRBJ2-4, with D tentatively TRBD2 (5 bases). The assigned J gene may be wrong: the sequence end matches TRBJ2-7 better. This CDR3 comprises 14 residues. Germline assignment: CDR1 SGHAT and CDR2 FQNNGV. CDR3 protein: CASSLRWETNEQYF. The CDR3 DNA reads TGTGCCAGCAGCTTACGGTGGGAGACGAACGAGCAGTACTTC.

This chain links TRBV27 with TRBJ2-7, with 10 bases identical to TRBD2. Germline assignment: CDR1 MNHEY and CDR2 SMNVEV (reference sequence). This CDR3 spans 16 amino acids. The V and J ends lost 3 bases and 2 bases, in that order; junction bases with no gene match: 7. CDR3 coding DNA: TGTGCCAGCAGTTTCGGACCCAGCGGGGGGGCCTACGAGCAGTACTTC. It codes for CASSFGPSGGAYEQYF.

This rearrangement joins TRBV20-1 to TRBJ2-1; 9 bases match TRBD2. The germline CDR1 and CDR2 sequences are DFQATT and SNEGSKA (reference sequence). The V and J ends lost 5 bases and 4 bases, in that order; junction bases with no gene match: 9. CDR3 length: 15 residues. In nucleotides, the CDR3 is TGCAGTGCTCCTACTATAGCGGGAGTGTACAATGAGCAGTTCTTC. Translating gives CSAPTIAGVYNEQFF.

V usage is TRBV7-2 and J usage is TRBJ2-3, with D unclear. This CDR3 spans 12 amino acids. Germline V CDR1 and CDR2: SGHTA, FQGNSA. Trimming took 8 bases from V and 2 from J, leaving 8 bases between them. Here the CDR3 DNA reads TGTGCCAGCGGCCCCATCACAGATACGCAGTATTTT. Translation: CASGPITDTQYF.

This clonotype was recorded many times. The J gene is TRBJ2-5, the V gene TRBV28; D is perhaps TRBD1 (5 bases). The V gene's germline CDR1 is MDHEN and CDR2 SYDVKM. The CDR3 sequence is 11 residues long. V dropped 5 bases and J dropped 4 bases, with 5 bases sitting between them. DNA of the CDR3: TGTGCCAGCAGTACAGGAGAGACCCAGTACTTC. Translated: CASSTGETQYF.

The V and J genes are TRBV12-3 or TRBV12-4 and TRBJ1-3, with unresolved D. Trimming removed 4 bases at V and 7 bases at J, with 14 bases between. The CDR3 contains 14 residues. The CDR3 DNA reads as TGTGCCAGCAGTTCCTTATCCCTGAGGAACACCATATATTTT. Protein product: CASSSLSLRNTIYF.

This chain's CDR3 is CASSQEGMRGDNEQFF. CDR3 nucleotide sequence: TGTGCCAGCAGCCAAGAGGGGATGCGGGGGGACAATGAGCAGTTCTTC. The chain carries TRBV4-2 and TRBJ2-1; TRBD2 agrees at 8 bases. The CDR3 length is 16 residues. The V segment lost 0 bases and the J segment 5 bases; nucleotides outside the gene matches: 6. Germline CDR1 is LGHNA and CDR2 is YNFKEQ.

Many counts were recorded for this clonotype. This chain connects TRBV7-2 to TRBJ2-3; D not certain. This CDR3 has 14 amino acids. CDR1 and CDR2 from the germline V gene are SGHTA and FQGNSA. V lost 5 bases and J 3 bases, leaving 12 bases between the germline ends. Here the CDR3 DNA reads TGTGCCAGCAGCCCGTGGACCAGAACAGATACGCAGTATTTT. Its protein is CASSPWTRTDTQYF.

The chain has TRBV27 and TRBJ2-1, with D perhaps assigned TRBD1 or TRBD2 (5 bases each). The V end was cut by 8 bases, the J end by 6 bases, with 17 bases between. This CDR3 contains 14 residues. Germline V gene lookup returns CDR1 MNHEY and CDR2 SMNVEV (reference sequence). In DNA form, the CDR3 reads TGTGCCAGCCTCCCTCTGTGGGGGAGCAATGAGCAGTTCTTC. It specifies CASLPLWGSNEQFF.

The chain recombines TRBV6-5 with TRBJ2-2, with unresolved D. Germline V gene sequence: CDR1 MNHEY, CDR2 SVGAGI. Deletions cut 6 bases from V and 6 bases from J, with 14 bases between. The CDR3 extends over 14 amino acids. The CDR3 spells CASSRGQLPGELFF. The CDR3 region has the DNA TGTGCCAGCAGCCGCGGCCAGCTCCCCGGGGAGCTGTTTTTT.

A few counts support this clonotype. The gene calls are TRBV25-1 and TRBJ1-3; D uncertain. CDR3 length equals 14 residues. CDR1 is MGHDK, CDR2 SYGVNS, per germline. The ends were cut back, 6 bases at V and 0 bases at J, with 9 bases in the middle. The CDR3 coding sequence is TGTGCCAGCAGAGGAGGGAACTCTGGAAACACCATATATTTT. Translating it yields CASRGGNSGNTIYF.

This sequence joins TRBV6-1 and TRBJ1-5; tentative D call: TRBD1 (6 bases). In germline, CDR1 is MNHNS, CDR2 SASEGT. V lost 6 bases and J 5 bases, leaving 20 bases between the germline ends. The CDR3 is 16 residues long. CDR3 loop: CASRDDRRVEYQPQHF. Written as DNA, the CDR3 is TGTGCCAGCAGGGATGACAGGCGGGTAGAGTATCAGCCCCAGCATTTT.

The CDR3 region has the DNA TGTGCCAGCAGACGGACAGGGCCACGATCGTATGGCTACACCTTC. Translation gives CASRRTGPRSYGYTF. The V and J genes are TRBV12-3 or TRBV12-4 and TRBJ1-2, with 8 nucleotides matching TRBD1. The V gene end was trimmed by 6 bases and the J gene end by 5 bases; junction bases not matched to a gene: 11. This CDR3 region has 15 residues.

About this clonotype: This may be a read error: a much more frequent sequence differs by one nucleotide. V is TRBV12-3 or TRBV12-4 and J is TRBJ2-6, with no clear D. This CDR3 region has 12 residues. The CDR3 DNA is TGTGCCGGCAGGACTGGGGCCAACGTCCTGACTTTC. Its protein product is CAGRTGANVLTF.

The chain carries TRBV5-1 and TRBJ2-5; 7 bases fit TRBD1. Germline CDR1 and CDR2: SGHRS and YFSETQ. The CDR3 is made up of 17 amino acids. J was trimmed by 2 bases and V by 0 bases; bases with no gene match: 10. The CDR3 protein is CASSLVRQGNLQETQYF. CDR3 coding DNA: TGCGCCAGCAGCTTGGTCCGACAGGGCAATCTACAAGAGACCCAGTACTTC.

The rearrangement joins TRBV11-2 to TRBJ2-1; 11 bases match TRBD2. The CDR3 consists of 17 residues. The J segment lost 5 bases and the V segment lost 4 bases, leaving 10 bases of the junction unmatched. The germline CDR1 and CDR2 sequences are SGHAT and FQNNGV. For the CDR3, the DNA is TGTGCCAGCAGCTCCTTGGGGGGACTAGCGGAAAACAATGAGCAGTTCTTC. It translates to CASSSLGGLAENNEQFF.

This chain uses TRBV18 with TRBJ2-1, with D possibly matching TRBD1 (5 bases). The CDR3 length is 16 residues. V lost 2 bases and J lost 4, with 15 bases in between. Germline V gene sequence: CDR1 KGHSH, CDR2 LQKENI. The CDR3 coding sequence is TGTGCCAGCTCACCAGGTAGCCAGGGCGCATACAATGAGCAGTTCTTC. Its protein product is CASSPGSQGAYNEQFF.

J is TRBJ2-5 and V is TRBV6-5, with 7 bases matching TRBD1. V was pared by 6 bases and J by 3 bases, with 4 bases of the junction left unmatched. The CDR3 sequence is 13 residues long. CDR1 and CDR2 from the germline V gene are MNHEY and SVGAGI. The CDR3 sequence is CASSQTGKETQYF. CDR3 sequence (DNA): TGTGCCAGCAGCCAGACAGGGAAAGAGACCCAGTACTTC.

J is TRBJ2-1 and V is TRBV4-3, with TRBD2 matching over 13 bases. The length of the CDR3 is 19 residues. Looked up from germline, CDR1 is LGHNA and CDR2 is YSLEER. The junction had 10 bases not matched to a gene; V was cut back by 1 base and J by 4 bases. The CDR3 DNA reads TGCGCCAGCAGCCAAGTCAGGACTAGCGGGGGCACGTTGTACAATGAGCAGTTCTTC. It codes for CASSQVRTSGGTLYNEQFF.

This sequence joins TRBV4-2 and TRBJ2-1, with 8 bases lining up with TRBD2. CDR1 and CDR2 (germline): LGHNA, YNFKEQ. Trimming took 5 bases from V and 5 from J; bases not matched to a gene: 8. CDR3 length: 15 residues. The CDR3 loop reads CASSAKELADNEQFF. CDR3 nucleotide sequence: TGTGCCAGCAGCGCCAAAGAACTAGCGGACAATGAGCAGTTCTTC.

This clonotype appeared a few times. V is TRBV4-3 and J is TRBJ2-1; D call uncertain. The CDR3 is made up of 16 amino acids. Germline loops: CDR1 LGHNA, CDR2 YSLEER. V lost 1 base and J 1 base, leaving 11 bases between the germline ends. CDR3 region: CASSQGVGSSYNEQFF. DNA for the CDR3: TGCGCCAGCAGCCAAGGTGTAGGGTCGTCCTACAATGAGCAGTTCTTC.

The chain joins TRBV9 to TRBJ2-7; 7 nucleotides line up with TRBD2. This CDR3 contains 16 residues. Germline V gene sequence: CDR1 SGDLS, CDR2 YYNGEE. V lost 0 bases and J lost 6; bases outside the gene matches: 12. The CDR3 coding sequence is TGTGCCAGCAGCGTAGACCCGGGACTAACCCTAGGCGAGCAGTACTTC. It codes for CASSVDPGLTLGEQYF.

The V call is TRBV9, the J call TRBJ1-6, with no clear D. Germline lookup yields CDR1 SGDLS and CDR2 YYNGEE. The CDR3 loop spans 12 amino acids. The ends were cut back, 1 base at V and 7 bases at J, with 3 bases in the middle. CDR3 in DNA: TGTGCCAGCAGCGTATTAAATTCACCCCTCCACTTT. It codes for CASSVLNSPLHF.

The chain recombines TRBV15 with TRBJ2-5, with D unresolved. The germline V and J ends were trimmed by 1 base and 5 bases, with 8 bases remaining between them. Germline CDR1 and CDR2: LNHNV and YYDKDF (reference sequence). This CDR3 is built from 13 residues. In nucleotides, the CDR3 is TGTGCCACCAGCAGAGTTCTAGTTGAGACCCAGTACTTC. Its translation is CATSRVLVETQYF.

This clonotype was counted only a few times. At one boundary the junction diverges from the germline segment, which might be a read error. The chain uses TRBV5-1 and TRBJ2-7; no reliable D call. From germline, CDR1 is SGHRS and CDR2 YFSETQ. The CDR3 spans 14 residues. CDR3 DNA: TGCGCCAGCAGCTTGACGGTCCTCACCTACGAACAGTACTTC. Translation gives CASSLTVLTYEQYF.